What follows is one TCR beta chain and its context. Antigen unknown. These data come from a study of T cell repertoires in ileal Crohn's disease. Notes on the study in general: Every patient over 26.8% clonality showed endoscopic recurrence. Compared with CD4 T cells, sorted CD8 cells carried more expanded clones.

The repertoire was sequenced with immunoSEQ multiplex PCR; TCRdb's copy has only in-frame clones and lacks some. The data contain over 12,000 clones, over 80% of them singletons. The V and J ends lost 7 bases and 0 bases respectively, with 13 bases between them. Germline CDR1 LGHNT, CDR2 FRNRAP. The CDR3 spans 15 residues. Input material: ileal tissue. The clonotype originates from an adult with Crohn's disease. The chain uses TRBV12-5 and TRBJ1-3; no reliable D call. The CDR3 reads CASAPGRDSGNTIYF. CDR3 DNA: TGTGCTAGTGCCCCTGGACGGGACTCTGGAAACACCATATATTTT. The whole variable domain, remainder taken from reference TRBV12-5 and TRBJ1-3, is DARVTQTPRHKVTEMGQEVTMRCQPILGHNTVFWYRQTMMQGLELLAYFRNRAPLDDSGMPKDRFSAEMPDATLATLKIQPSEPRDSAVYFCASAPGRDSGNTIYFGEGSWLTVV.